A selection of T cell receptor beta chains follows, all from one sample in a study of blood T cell repertoires in COVID-19. Sequencing was performed with immunoSEQ multiplex PCR; in TCRdb, only in-frame clones are kept and a portion is missing. The sample has fewer than 250,000 clones, about four fifths seen once; the top ten hold around 3.3%. Sequencing input: PBMCs or T cells enriched from blood (not recorded which). These receptors all come from a woman between 40 and 55 years old who had been exposed to COVID-19. Each CDR3 is given with its conserved first and last residue. A D gene is named only where the DNA matches it firmly.

d_call,v_call,j_call,cdr3_aa
TRBD2,TRBV19,TRBJ2-1,CASSILAGGWSYNEQFF
TRBD1,TRBV24-1,TRBJ1-5,CATSGTGATGQPQHF
-,TRBV7-7,TRBJ2-5,CASSFGMGGQETQYF
TRBD2,TRBV3-1/TRBV3-2,TRBJ2-7,CASSQGNSGGYEQYF
-,TRBV6-2/TRBV6-3,TRBJ1-6,CASSWSGEDSPLHF
TRBD1,TRBV11-2,TRBJ2-7,CASSLNDLRGWSYEQYF
TRBD1,TRBV6-5,TRBJ2-7,CASRATGQGNEQYF
-,TRBV20-1,TRBJ2-5,CSAKGAETQYF
TRBD2,TRBV5-1,TRBJ2-1,CASSLEGTSGGYNEQFF
TRBD1,TRBV30,TRBJ2-1,CACFGTGGGEQFF
TRBD1,TRBV10-3,TRBJ1-2,CATQPGQGTLNYGYTF
-,TRBV7-9,TRBJ1-1,CASSFTGEAFF
TRBD1,TRBV7-3,TRBJ1-2,CASSRTGGAGYGYTF
-,TRBV6-5,TRBJ2-7,CASSFDNYEQYF
-,TRBV3-1/TRBV3-2,TRBJ1-3,CASSRVQGNGNTIYF
-,TRBV4-1,TRBJ1-5,CASSLGHDSNQPQHF